One sample yielded the 20 T cell receptor beta chains listed below, sequenced in a study of blood T cell repertoires in COVID-19. Here immunoSEQ multiplex PCR was the method, and the copy in TCRdb shows in-frame clones only, minus some. In the table there are about 230,000 clones, roughly 85% of which are singletons. Sequencing input: peripheral blood. Receptor source: a woman between 65 and 79 years old with active or convalescent COVID-19.

This clone was recorded a few times. The chain joins TRBV18 to TRBJ2-2; 9 nucleotides agree with TRBD2. V shed 1 base and J 4 bases; nucleotides not matched to a gene: 7. CDR3 length equals 17 residues. Germline CDR1 is KGHSH and CDR2 is LQKENI. The DNA of the CDR3 is TGTGCCAGCTCACCACGCGGTAGCGGGAGAGGCACCGGGGAGCTGTTTTTT. Translating it yields CASSPRGSGRGTGELFF. Together with reference TRBV18 and TRBJ2-2, the CDR3 gives the full variable domain: NAGVMQNPRHLVRRRGQEARLRCSPMKGHSHVYWYRQLPEEGLKFMVYLQKENIIDESGMPKERFSAEFPKEGPSILRIQQVVRGDSAAYFCASSPRGSGRGTGELFFGEGSRLTVL.

This chain joins TRBV9 and TRBJ2-2; 12 nucleotides align to TRBD1. V dropped 4 bases and J dropped 4; count of bases not matched to a gene: 8. Germline V gene data show CDR1 as SGDLS and CDR2 as YYNGEE. The CDR3 covers 17 residues. As DNA, the CDR3 is TGTGCCAGCAGCCCCCCCGGGACAGGGGGCTTCACCGGGGAGCTGTTTTTT. It translates to CASSPPGTGGFTGELFF.

The V and J genes are TRBV3-1 (or the pseudogene TRBV3-2) and TRBJ1-1; perhaps TRBD1 as D (6 bases). CDR1 is LGHDT, CDR2 YNNKEL, per germline (reference sequence). The CDR3 loop spans 15 amino acids. V was pared by 4 bases and J by 2 bases, with 14 bases between. The DNA of the CDR3 is TGTGCCAGCAGCCCCTCCGAGGGGGTAAACACTGAAGCTTTCTTT. Its protein is CASSPSEGVNTEAFF.

The chain has TRBV5-1 and TRBJ2-1; 7 bases line up with TRBD1. CDR3 size: 16 residues. The germline CDR1 and CDR2 sequences are SGHRS and YFSETQ. Unmatched junction bases numbered 7, after V lost 4 bases and J lost 0 bases. The CDR3 nucleotides are TGCGCCAGCAGCCAGACAGGGCCTAGCTCCTACAATGAGCAGTTCTTC. This gives the protein CASSQTGPSSYNEQFF.

The rearrangement uses TRBV7-8 and TRBJ2-1, with D possibly being TRBD2 (6 bases). In germline, CDR1 is SGHVS, CDR2 FQNEAQ. V dropped 2 bases and J dropped 0 bases, with 8 bases sitting between them. CDR3 length: 15 amino acids. The CDR3 sequence: CASSLWGDSYNEQFF. The CDR3 coding sequence is TGTGCCAGCAGCTTATGGGGGGACTCCTACAATGAGCAGTTCTTC.

DNA of the CDR3: TGTGCCAGCAGCTTGGGAGGACTAGCGGGACGCAATGAGCAGTTCTTC. Protein: CASSLGGLAGRNEQFF. V is TRBV5-4 and J is TRBJ2-1; 12 bases are shared with TRBD2. Germline values: CDR1 SGHNT, CDR2 YYREEE (reference sequence). V shed 0 bases, J shed 6 bases, and the junction held 4 bases outside the gene matches. The CDR3 sequence is 16 residues long.

The genes are TRBV6-2 or TRBV6-3 and TRBJ1-1; D might be TRBD1 (5 bases). CDR3 length: 14 residues. The germline V gene encodes CDR1 MNHEY and CDR2 SVGEGT. V dropped 2 bases and J dropped 5 bases, with 12 bases sitting between them. CDR3 residues: CASSYHVRGTEAFF. DNA of the CDR3: TGTGCCAGCAGTTACCATGTTCGGGGGACTGAAGCTTTCTTT.

The gene calls are TRBV27 and TRBJ2-1, with D unclear. Per the germline V gene, CDR1 is MNHEY and CDR2 is SMNVEV (reference sequence). The CDR3 is 11 residues long. V was clipped by 4 bases and J by 5 bases, with 3 bases between them. CDR3 in DNA: TGTGCCAGCAGTTCAAACAATGAGCAGTTCTTC. Amino acids: CASSSNNEQFF.

The chain carries TRBV28 and TRBJ2-7, with D maybe TRBD2 (6 bases). This CDR3 is built from 13 residues. Trimming removed 4 bases at V and 6 bases at J, with 13 bases between. Germline CDR1 and CDR2: MDHEN and SYDVKM. CDR3 amino acids: CASSSQEGSEQYF. In DNA, the CDR3 is TGTGCCAGCAGTTCCCAGGAGGGATCCGAGCAGTACTTC.

The chain uses TRBV5-5 and TRBJ1-1; possible D gene TRBD1, 5 bases. The CDR3 is 16 residues long. The germline V gene encodes CDR1 SGHKS and CDR2 YYEKEE (reference sequence). The ends were cut back, 3 bases at V and 4 bases at J, with 19 bases in the middle. The CDR3 protein is CASSSPSGGRGTEAFF. The CDR3 DNA reads TGTGCCAGCAGCTCCCCCTCGGGGGGAAGAGGCACTGAAGCTTTCTTT.

The rearrangement uses TRBV9 and TRBJ2-5; 7 bases line up with TRBD2. Germline V gene lookup returns CDR1 SGDLS and CDR2 YYNGEE. The ends lost 3 bases at V and 1 base at J; junction bases unmatched: 3. This CDR3 has 14 amino acids. In DNA form, the CDR3 reads TGTGCCAGCAGCGCTGGGACTACCCAAGAGACCCAGTACTTC. Residues: CASSAGTTQETQYF.

The chain carries TRBV11-2 and TRBJ2-2; 8 bases are shared with TRBD1. The CDR3 loop spans 14 amino acids. The ends lost 2 bases at V and 6 bases at J; junction bases unmatched: 2. The germline gives CDR1 SGHAT, CDR2 FQNNGV. CDR3 loop: CASSLTQGAGELFF. The CDR3 coding sequence is TGTGCCAGCAGCTTAACACAGGGGGCCGGGGAGCTGTTTTTT. Full variable domain (remainder filled in from reference TRBV11-2 and TRBJ2-2): EAGVAQSPRYKIIEKRQSVAFWCNPISGHATLYWYQQILGQGPKLLIQFQNNGVVDDSQLPKDRFSAERLKGVDSTLKIQPAKLEDSAVYLCASSLTQGAGELFFGEGSRLTVL.

V usage is TRBV28 and J usage is TRBJ1-3; D unresolved. This CDR3 spans 13 amino acids. The germline V gene encodes CDR1 MDHEN and CDR2 SYDVKM. V was shortened by 5 bases and J by 2 bases, with 7 bases between the two germline ends. The CDR3 sequence: CASSPTTGNTIYF. The CDR3, as DNA: TGTGCCAGCAGTCCCACTACTGGAAACACCATATATTTT.

This clone was seen a few times. This chain joins TRBV3-1 (or the pseudogene TRBV3-2) and TRBJ1-2; D unresolved. In germline, CDR1 is LGHDT, CDR2 YNNKEL (reference sequence). Trimming left V 4 bases short and J 8 bases short, with 14 bases between. This CDR3 region has 13 residues. Written as DNA, the CDR3 is TGTGCCAGCAGCCCTGACCGGAGGAGCGGCTACACCTTC. Its translation: CASSPDRRSGYTF.

This chain connects TRBV6-2 or TRBV6-3 to TRBJ2-2; 9 nucleotides align to TRBD2. Losses at the gene ends were 3 bases for V and 0 bases for J; bases not matched to a gene: 8. The CDR3 extends over 18 amino acids. Germline V gene sequence: CDR1 MNHEY, CDR2 SVGEGT. The CDR3 coding sequence is TGTGCCAGCAGTTATAAGTATAGCGGGGGAGCGAACACCGGGGAGCTGTTTTTT. This sequence encodes CASSYKYSGGANTGELFF.

This chain links TRBV11-3 with TRBJ2-3, with D uncertain. V gave up 4 bases and J gave up 2 bases, with 4 bases separating them. The length of the CDR3 is 12 residues. Germline V gene data show CDR1 as SGHNT and CDR2 as YENEEA. CDR3 in DNA: TGTGCCAGCAGCTCCTACACAGATACGCAGTATTTT. It is translated as CASSSYTDTQYF. The full variable domain, with the rest looked up from reference TRBV11-3 and TRBJ2-3, is EAGVVQSPRYKIIEKKQPVAFWCNPISGHNTLYWYLQNLGQGPELLIRYENEEAVDDSQLPKDRFSAERLKGVDSTLKIQPAELGDSAVYLCASSSYTDTQYFGPGTRLTVL.

The V and J genes are TRBV7-2 and TRBJ1-4, with TRBD1 matching over 8 bases. The trim removed 4 bases at V and 7 bases at J, leaving 5 bases unmatched. Germline CDR1 SGHTA, CDR2 FQGNSA. CDR3 length: 14 residues. For the CDR3, the DNA is TGTGCCAGCAGCTCAGGGGGCCTCGGTGAAAAACTGTTTTTT. Translated, it gives CASSSGGLGEKLFF.

This clone was observed many times. V usage is TRBV4-1 and J usage is TRBJ2-3; TRBD2 might be the D (5 bases). The V end was cut by 0 bases, the J end by 2 bases, with 6 bases between. Germline loops: CDR1 MGHRA, CDR2 YSYEKL. The CDR3 totals 14 residues. CDR3 region: CASSQERATDTQYF. DNA of the CDR3: TGCGCCAGCAGCCAAGAGCGGGCCACAGATACGCAGTATTTT.

The genes are TRBV6-6 and TRBJ1-1; weak D call: TRBD1 (5 bases). V lost 5 bases to trimming and J lost 5 bases, with 18 bases between them. The CDR3 runs 15 residues. Germline CDR1 MNHNY, CDR2 SVGAGI (reference sequence). CDR3 loop: CASSRDGGRGTEAFF. The CDR3 nucleotides are TGTGCCAGCAGTCGCGATGGGGGACGGGGGACTGAAGCTTTCTTT.

Turning to this clone: Other DNA sequences of this sample code for an identical CDR3. V and J are TRBV2 and TRBJ2-5; tentative D call: TRBD2 (6 bases). Germline CDR1 is SNHLY and CDR2 is FYNNEI. V was shortened by 6 bases and J by 4 bases, with 6 bases between the two germline ends. The CDR3 spans 11 residues. The CDR3 DNA reads TGTGCCAGCAGGGGGGGAGAGACCCAGTACTTC. This encodes CASRGGETQYF.